This T cell receptor beta chain was observed in a study of T cell responses to AZD1222 COVID-19 vaccine. Whole-study findings and limits: In a largely white British group with more females than males, clonal diversity was possibly underestimated. As reported, nearly half of all spike-specific TCRs target variant regions that are unmutated. The CD4 TCRs associated with vaccination extended across spike and predominated at 160-218 and 743-854. Repertoire sampling occurred only after the peak T cell response.

A word on this clone: Antigen: not known.

The CDR3 extends over 11 amino acids. V lost 3 bases and J 6 bases, leaving 3 bases between the germline ends. CDR1 and CDR2 (germline): KGHSH, LQKENI. Profiled with immunoSEQ multiplex PCR; TCRdb holds only in-frame clones, not every one. The sample holds some 280,000 clones, approximately 94% seen once. The material was peripheral blood, obtained 28 days after the second AZD1222 dose. The chain employs TRBV18 and TRBJ2-1; unclear D gene. The TCR was taken from an adult who received the AZD1222 COVID-19 vaccine. CDR3 nucleotides: TGTGCCAGCTCACCCGCCAATGAGCAGTTCTTC. Amino acids: CASSPANEQFF.